These 28 T cell receptor beta chains originate from one sample sequenced in a study of blood T cell repertoires in COVID-19. Produced via immunoSEQ multiplex PCR; TCRdb's table is partial and in-frame only. The sample shows around 49,000 clones, more than 80% of them seen only once. The sample taken for sequencing was peripheral blood. The receptors derive from a man between 60 and 70 years old with COVID-19, enrolled during active disease.

The rearrangement joins TRBV2 to TRBJ2-2; 7 nucleotides line up with TRBD1. CDR3 length: 14 amino acids. The J segment lost 4 bases and the V segment lost 6 bases, leaving 5 bases of the junction unmatched. Germline V gene data show CDR1 as SNHLY and CDR2 as FYNNEI. The CDR3 loop is CASRATGSTGELFF. The DNA for the CDR3 is TGTGCCAGCAGGGCGACAGGGAGCACCGGGGAGCTGTTTTTT. Using reference TRBV2 and TRBJ2-2 for the parts outside the CDR3, the full variable domain is EPEVTQTPSHQVTQMGQEVILRCVPISNHLYFYWYRQILGQKVEFLVSFYNNEISEKSEIFDDQFSVERPDGSNFTLKIRSTKLEDSAMYFCASRATGSTGELFFGEGSRLTVL.

The CDR3 coding sequence is TGTGCCAGCAGCCTTGCGGGGGGAAACTATGGCTACACCTTC. It codes for CASSLAGGNYGYTF. V is TRBV6-5 and J is TRBJ1-2; D might be TRBD1 (5 bases). Germline CDR1 is MNHEY and CDR2 is SVGAGI. The CDR3 extends over 14 amino acids. V gave up 6 bases and J gave up 2 bases, with 13 bases separating them.

The CDR3, as DNA: TGTGCCAGCAGTTATTCCGGGACAGGGGCTGGAAACACCATATATTTT. It specifies CASSYSGTGAGNTIYF. The chain carries TRBV6-5 and TRBJ1-3; TRBD1 agrees at 10 bases. This CDR3 has 16 residues. Germline V CDR1 and CDR2: MNHEY, SVGAGI. Trimming took 3 bases from V and 2 from J; bases not matched to a gene: 4.

The V gene is TRBV7-9, the J gene TRBJ1-2; D possibly corresponds to TRBD1 (6 bases). The germline gives CDR1 SEHNR, CDR2 FQNEAQ (reference sequence). V was shortened by 3 bases and J by 0 bases, with 11 bases between the two germline ends. The CDR3 consists of 15 residues. CDR3 amino acids: CASSFTGLANYGYTF. The CDR3 DNA reads as TGTGCCAGCAGCTTTACAGGGCTTGCTAACTATGGCTACACCTTC. Drawing the rest from reference TRBV7-9 and TRBJ1-2, the complete variable domain is DTGVSQNPRHKITKRGQNVTFRCDPISEHNRLYWYRQTLGQGPEFLTYFQNEAQLEKSRLLSDRFSAERPKGSFSTLEIQRTEQGDSAMYLCASSFTGLANYGYTFGSGTRLTVV.

This sequence joins TRBV9 and TRBJ2-1; maybe TRBD1 (7 bases). The CDR3 has 17 residues. CDR1 and CDR2 (germline): SGDLS, YYNGEE. Trimming pared 0 bases from V and 5 bases from J, leaving 18 bases between. The CDR3 nucleotides are TGTGCCAGCAGCGTAGCTGACACCAGGGGGGCCCACAATGAGCAGTTCTTC. Its protein is CASSVADTRGAHNEQFF.

This chain uses TRBV5-1 with TRBJ2-1, with 7 nucleotides matching TRBD2. Per germline, CDR1 SGHRS and CDR2 YFSETQ. This CDR3 region has 17 residues. Unmatched junction bases numbered 11, after V lost 3 bases and J lost 2 bases. The CDR3 here is CASSSEILANPYNEQFF. The CDR3 region has the DNA TGCGCCAGCAGCTCAGAGATACTAGCGAACCCCTACAATGAGCAGTTCTTC. The full variable domain, completed using reference TRBV5-1 and TRBJ2-1, is KAGVTQTPRYLIKTRGQQVTLSCSPISGHRSVSWYQQTPGQGLQFLFEYFSETQRNKGNFPGRFSGRQFSNSRSEMNVSTLELGDSALYLCASSSEILANPYNEQFFGPGTRLTVL.

CDR3: CASNPTGGPYNEQFF. The CDR3 DNA reads as TGTGCCAGCAACCCCACGGGCGGGCCCTACAATGAGCAGTTCTTC. The chain carries TRBV6-5 and TRBJ2-1; tentatively, D is TRBD2 (5 bases). The CDR3 has 15 amino acids. CDR1 and CDR2 (germline): MNHEY, SVGAGI. The V and J ends lost 7 bases and 2 bases respectively, with 15 bases between them.

Here the CDR3 DNA reads TGTGCCAGCAGCAAGGGGACAGTTGAAGCTTTCTTT. It yields the protein CASSKGTVEAFF. The chain carries TRBV21-1 and TRBJ1-1; the table gives TRBD1 as D, unverified against the DNA. TRBV21-1 constitutes a pseudogene. CDR3 length equals 12 residues.

The chain uses TRBV6-6 and TRBJ2-3; TRBD2 agrees at 11 bases. J lost 6 bases, V lost 4 bases, and 6 bases had no gene match. The CDR3 spans 15 residues. The germline CDR1 and CDR2 sequences are MNHNY and SVGAGI (reference sequence). CDR3 DNA: TGTGCCAGCAGTTTTAGCGGGGGGGATGGGGATACGCAGTATTTT. It is translated as CASSFSGGDGDTQYF.

V and J are TRBV24-1 and TRBJ2-3, with 9 bases fitting TRBD1. With 5 bases clipped from V and 4 bases from J, the junction kept 9 bases outside the gene matches. The CDR3 loop spans 16 amino acids. Germline V gene lookup returns CDR1 KGHDR and CDR2 SFDVKD. This CDR3 is CATSAGNRGQSDTQYF. The CDR3 DNA is TGTGCCACCAGTGCGGGGAACAGGGGGCAATCAGATACGCAGTATTTT.

The chain combines TRBV15 with TRBJ1-2; no firm D call. The CDR3 is 15 amino acids. V was clipped by 5 bases and J by 2 bases, with 15 bases between them. The germline CDR1 and CDR2 sequences are LNHNV and YYDKDF (reference sequence). The CDR3 here is CATSRPAGDNYGYTF. CDR3 coding DNA: TGTGCCACCAGCCGACCCGCGGGAGACAACTATGGCTACACCTTC.

The chain carries TRBV4-1 and TRBJ1-1; D unclear. Germline CDR1 reads MGHRA; CDR2 reads YSYEKL. This CDR3 spans 15 amino acids. Trimming stripped 1 base from V and 0 bases from J, with 9 bases between. Here the CDR3 reads CASSQVGSLNTEAFF. As DNA, the CDR3 is TGCGCCAGCAGCCAAGTTGGCAGTCTGAACACTGAAGCTTTCTTT.

The chain is built from TRBV4-2 and TRBJ2-1; TRBD1 is a possible D gene (5 bases). The V and J ends lost 2 bases and 2 bases respectively, with 10 bases between them. CDR1 and CDR2 from the germline V gene are LGHNA and YNFKEQ. CDR3 length: 15 amino acids. The CDR3 region has the DNA TGTGCCAGCAGCCAATCACAGGAGCCCTACAATGAGCAGTTCTTC. It codes for CASSQSQEPYNEQFF.

This clone was counted once. CDR3: CAWSLDRANNSPLHF. The CDR3 coding sequence is TGTGCCTGGAGTCTGGACAGGGCCAATAATTCACCCCTCCACTTT. The J gene is TRBJ1-6, the V gene TRBV30; 8 bases are a match to TRBD1. Germline V gives CDR1 GTSNPN, CDR2 SVGIG (reference sequence). This CDR3 has 15 amino acids. Germline trimming cut 2 bases from V and 5 bases from J; bases unmatched to any gene: 5.

The chain combines TRBV29-1 with TRBJ1-5; TRBD1 matches at 9 bases. The V segment lost 4 bases and the J segment 7 bases; nucleotides outside the gene matches: 5. Germline-derived CDR1 and CDR2 are SQVTM and ANQGSEA. The CDR3 loop spans 13 amino acids. DNA of the CDR3: TGCAGCGTTGGGGACAGGGTCGACCAGCCCCAGCATTTT. The encoded protein is CSVGDRVDQPQHF. The full variable domain, rest sourced from reference TRBV29-1 and TRBJ1-5, is SAVISQKPSRDICQRGTSLTIQCQVDSQVTMMFWYRQQPGQSLTLIATANQGSEATYESGFVIDKFPISRPNLTFSTLTVSNMSPEDSSIYLCSVGDRVDQPQHFGDGTRLSIL.

The chain employs TRBV10-1 and TRBJ2-7; 13 nucleotides align to TRBD2. This CDR3 comprises 20 residues. V was pared by 7 bases and J by 0 bases, with 18 bases of the junction left unmatched. Per the germline V gene, CDR1 is WNHNN and CDR2 is SYGVQD (reference sequence). CDR3 in amino acids: CASTFGAGLAGVMASYEQYF. Written as DNA, the CDR3 is TGCGCCAGCACTTTTGGGGCCGGACTAGCGGGGGTGATGGCCTCCTACGAGCAGTACTTC.

This rearrangement joins TRBV21-1 to TRBJ2-5; TRBD2 was called by the table and not checked on the DNA. TRBV21-1 is labeled a pseudogene. There are 13 residues in the CDR3. The CDR3 DNA reads TGTGCCAGCAGCAAAGGGAGGGAAGAGACCCAGTACTTC. This sequence encodes CASSKGREETQYF.

This chain uses TRBV27 with TRBJ2-3, with TRBD2 matching over 8 bases. The germline V gene encodes CDR1 MNHEY and CDR2 SMNVEV (reference sequence). V shed 5 bases, J shed 5 bases, and the junction held 9 bases outside the gene matches. The CDR3 contains 15 residues. CDR3 in amino acids: CASSRDGRGGDTQYF. CDR3 sequence (DNA): TGTGCCAGCAGTAGAGACGGACGGGGGGGAGATACGCAGTATTTT.

The rearrangement joins TRBV7-2 to TRBJ1-5; TRBD1 is a possible D gene (6 bases). Trimming removed 3 bases from V and 5 bases from J, with 8 bases in between. The CDR3 loop spans 13 amino acids. CDR1 is SGHTA, CDR2 FQGNSA, per germline. CDR3 sequence: CASSLKGDQPQHF. The CDR3 DNA follows: TGTGCCAGCAGCTTGAAGGGGGATCAGCCCCAGCATTTT.

This chain uses TRBV5-8 with TRBJ1-4; D call uncertain. Germline CDR1 reads SGHTS; CDR2 reads YDEGEE. CDR3 length: 14 amino acids. Trimming pared 4 bases from V and 0 bases from J, leaving 7 bases between. DNA of the CDR3: TGTGCCAGCAGCAGGACTGCAACTAATGAAAAACTGTTTTTT. It yields the protein CASSRTATNEKLFF.

The rearrangement joins TRBV9 to TRBJ2-7, with 10 bases aligning to TRBD1. This CDR3 contains 15 residues. Germline V gene data show CDR1 as SGDLS and CDR2 as YYNGEE. Trimming cost V 4 bases and J 4 bases; bases outside gene matches: 8. This CDR3 reads CASSPAGTGVYEQYF. The CDR3 nucleotides are TGTGCCAGCAGCCCAGCGGGGACAGGGGTTTACGAGCAGTACTTC.

The V call is TRBV7-9, the J call TRBJ1-2; TRBD1 agrees at 9 bases. J was trimmed by 6 bases and V by 4 bases; bases with no gene match: 9. Germline CDR1 is SEHNR and CDR2 is FQNEAQ (reference sequence). The CDR3 is made up of 15 amino acids. CDR3 sequence (DNA): TGTGCCAGCAGCTATACGGGACAGGGAGAAAATGGCTACACCTTC. Translation gives CASSYTGQGENGYTF.

This sequence joins TRBV6-6 and TRBJ1-1; possibly TRBD1 for D (5 bases). There are 15 residues in the CDR3. Germline CDR1 reads MNHNY; CDR2 reads SVGAGI (reference sequence). Trimming pared 3 bases from V and 0 bases from J, leaving 11 bases between. CDR3 protein: CASSYHRQMNTEAFF. Written as DNA, the CDR3 is TGTGCCAGCAGTTATCACAGGCAAATGAACACTGAAGCTTTCTTT.

The V gene is TRBV7-2, the J gene TRBJ2-3; the D gene is possibly TRBD2 (5 bases). V was trimmed by 5 bases and J by 2 bases, leaving 14 bases between them. Germline V gene data show CDR1 as SGHTA and CDR2 as FQGNSA. The CDR3 totals 15 residues. The CDR3 reads CASSIRGSPTDTQYF. CDR3 nucleotide sequence: TGTGCCAGCAGCATCCGGGGTTCACCCACAGATACGCAGTATTTT.

This chain links TRBV5-4 with TRBJ2-3, with 13 bases identical to TRBD2. The V gene end was trimmed by 1 base and the J gene end by 2 bases; junction bases not matched to a gene: 4. The CDR3 is made up of 17 amino acids. Germline V CDR1 and CDR2: SGHNT, YYREEE (reference sequence). The CDR3 region is CASSLRLAGGITDTQYF. CDR3 nucleotide sequence: TGTGCCAGCAGCTTGCGACTAGCGGGGGGCATCACAGATACGCAGTATTTT.

The J gene is TRBJ1-2, the V gene TRBV28; TRBD1 agrees at 8 bases. The CDR3 length is 16 residues. Germline V lookup: CDR1 MDHEN, CDR2 SYDVKM. J lost 4 bases, V lost 5 bases, and 12 bases had no gene match. CDR3 amino acids: CASSPHLGQGSYGYTF. For the CDR3, the DNA is TGTGCCAGCAGTCCACATTTAGGACAGGGTAGCTATGGCTACACCTTC.

The rearrangement joins TRBV3-1 (or the pseudogene TRBV3-2) to TRBJ2-7; 9 bases align to TRBD1. In germline, CDR1 is LGHDT, CDR2 YNNKEL (reference sequence). The CDR3 runs 14 residues. After removal of 4 bases from V and 5 bases from J, the junction contained 6 bases not matched to a gene. The CDR3 DNA sequence: TGTGCCAGCAGCCTACATGGACAGGGGAACGAGCAGTACTTC. Encoded protein: CASSLHGQGNEQYF.

The gene calls are TRBV6-6 and TRBJ1-6, with a tentative D call TRBD1 (6 bases). The V end lost 5 bases, the J end lost 0 bases, and 14 bases lay between the germline ends. Germline CDR1 MNHNY, CDR2 SVGAGI (reference sequence). There are 17 residues in the CDR3. The CDR3 DNA follows: TGTGCCAGCAGTCCCCCGGGGGGGGCCTCCTATAATTCACCCCTCCACTTT. Translation: CASSPPGGASYNSPLHF.